This T cell receptor (beta chain) comes out of a study of T cells after yellow fever vaccination. Study-level results: Detected again after the booster were most primary-vaccination clones, at about 96% CD4 and approximately 87% CD8. The CD4 compartment and the CD8 compartment contained a small share of clonotypes in common.

This clonotype occurred a few times. Its antigen is undetermined. Deletions cut 1 base from V and 1 base from J, with 13 bases between. Germline lookup yields CDR1 SGHTA and CDR2 FQGNSA. This CDR3 has 16 residues. TCRdb recomputed calls from the 5' RACE reads with MiXCR, one row per CDR3 protein. There are about 300,000 distinct CDR3 sequences in the sample; about 4% occur only once, and 20% to 25% lies in the top ten. This receptor was obtained from a young man who received the YFV17D yellow fever vaccine. The sequencing here drew on PBMCs, taken 5 days after the yellow fever booster vaccination. V and J are TRBV7-2 and TRBJ1-1; D gene uncertain. The CDR3 protein is CASSLVPGFWNTEAFF. CDR3 sequence (DNA): TGTGCCAGCAGCTTAGTCCCCGGGTTTTGGAACACTGAAGCTTTCTTT.